The clone carrying this T cell receptor (beta chain) was recorded many times. Its antigen is unknown. This specimen comes from a study of regulatory T cells in long-lasting Graves disease. The study, taken as a whole, reports: Analysis covered peripheral blood alone, not thyroid tissue.

Time point denoted: newly diagnosed GD, antithyroid drugs for less than 3 months. Extracted PBMC RNA gave rise to the TCR library. This CDR3 comprises 19 residues. The germline gives CDR1 MDHEN, CDR2 SYDVKM. Trimming took off 8 bases at V and 4 bases at J, with 33 bases between the two ends. Sequencing libraries for TCR beta were prepared with iRepertoire HTBI primers and Arm-PCR of CDR3 regions. Each CDR3 protein gets one entry after TCRdb re-called the multiplex PCR reads with MiXCR. The repertoire holds some 600,000 distinct CDR3 sequences, with more than 15% as singletons. These data also formed part of another study, on T cells in Graves' hyperthyroidism and ophthalmopathy.

The rearrangement joins TRBV28 to TRBJ2-7, with D possibly TRBD2 on 7 matching bases. The sample here was peripheral blood mononuclear cells (PBMCs), taken at new diagnosis, from a patient treated with antithyroid drugs. This sequence was found in a man younger than 30 with Graves disease. CDR3 residues: CASPPGEGGARDPPYEQYF. In DNA, the CDR3 is TGTGCCAGCCCCCCGGGGGAGGGGGGCGCCCGGGATCCCCCTTACGAGCAGTACTTC.